This is a list of T cell receptor beta chains from one sample in a study of blood T cell repertoires in COVID-19. The assay was immunoSEQ multiplex PCR, and TCRdb's table has in-frame clones only and misses some. Seen here are 150,000 to 200,000 clones, 88% observed once, and the top ten hold roughly 2%. The sample taken for sequencing was peripheral blood. The receptors here all came from a man aged 65-85 years with active or convalescent COVID-19. Both conserved end residues are part of each CDR3. Fields, in order: CDR3 protein, V gene, CDR3 length, J gene, D gene. D genes are given only for firm matches.

cdr3_aa: CSVVTGTGGTEAFF; v_call: TRBV29-1; cdr3_length: 14; j_call: TRBJ1-1; d_call: TRBD1
cdr3_aa: CASSPSSGGTGELFF; v_call: TRBV5-1; cdr3_length: 15; j_call: TRBJ2-2; d_call: -
cdr3_aa: CASSSGQSFEAFF; v_call: TRBV6-5; cdr3_length: 13; j_call: TRBJ1-1; d_call: -
cdr3_aa: CASSLGSTTGETQYF; v_call: TRBV18; cdr3_length: 15; j_call: TRBJ2-5; d_call: -
cdr3_aa: CASSQDYGRVNQPQHF; v_call: TRBV4-3; cdr3_length: 16; j_call: TRBJ1-5; d_call: -
cdr3_aa: CASSRTGGADGYTF; v_call: TRBV5-4; cdr3_length: 14; j_call: TRBJ1-2; d_call: TRBD1
cdr3_aa: CASSLEAGRVQYF; v_call: TRBV5-1; cdr3_length: 13; j_call: TRBJ2-7; d_call: -
cdr3_aa: CASSPLRQVNTEAFF; v_call: TRBV18; cdr3_length: 15; j_call: TRBJ1-1; d_call: -
cdr3_aa: CASSFRPGQGAEQYF; v_call: TRBV7-2; cdr3_length: 15; j_call: TRBJ2-7; d_call: TRBD1
cdr3_aa: CASSTGGPSNEQFF; v_call: TRBV27; cdr3_length: 14; j_call: TRBJ2-1; d_call: TRBD2
cdr3_aa: CASSLPGVPGNTIYF; v_call: TRBV28; cdr3_length: 15; j_call: TRBJ1-3; d_call: -
cdr3_aa: CASSEMDTNQPQHF; v_call: TRBV2; cdr3_length: 14; j_call: TRBJ1-5; d_call: -
cdr3_aa: CASSPGNRGGVELFF; v_call: TRBV7-2; cdr3_length: 15; j_call: TRBJ2-2; d_call: TRBD1
cdr3_aa: CASSAGQAATNEKLFF; v_call: TRBV9; cdr3_length: 16; j_call: TRBJ1-4; d_call: TRBD1
cdr3_aa: CASSPREGNQPQHF; v_call: TRBV18; cdr3_length: 14; j_call: TRBJ1-5; d_call: -
cdr3_aa: CASSLSRWSGQNSPLHF; v_call: TRBV27; cdr3_length: 17; j_call: TRBJ1-6; d_call: -
cdr3_aa: CASSLSSGVSYNEQFF; v_call: TRBV7-6; cdr3_length: 16; j_call: TRBJ2-1; d_call: TRBD2
cdr3_aa: CASSSPGGPGGETQYF; v_call: TRBV7-9; cdr3_length: 16; j_call: TRBJ2-5; d_call: -
cdr3_aa: CSVSDRGYGYTF; v_call: TRBV20-1; cdr3_length: 12; j_call: TRBJ1-2; d_call: -
cdr3_aa: CAISGHTNTEAFF; v_call: TRBV10-3; cdr3_length: 13; j_call: TRBJ1-1; d_call: -
cdr3_aa: CASTPLQGRETQYF; v_call: TRBV5-1; cdr3_length: 14; j_call: TRBJ2-5; d_call: -
cdr3_aa: CASSQARRELDTGELFF; v_call: TRBV4-1; cdr3_length: 17; j_call: TRBJ2-2; d_call: TRBD2
cdr3_aa: CATSGLAKNIQYF; v_call: TRBV2; cdr3_length: 13; j_call: TRBJ2-4; d_call: -
cdr3_aa: CASSTLLGQPQHF; v_call: TRBV19; cdr3_length: 13; j_call: TRBJ1-5; d_call: -
cdr3_aa: CASSIFTGAQPQHF; v_call: TRBV19; cdr3_length: 14; j_call: TRBJ1-5; d_call: TRBD1
cdr3_aa: CASSQVLAGGGCTDTQYF; v_call: TRBV3-1/TRBV3-2; cdr3_length: 18; j_call: TRBJ2-3; d_call: TRBD2
cdr3_aa: CASRLGLYNSPLHF; v_call: TRBV27; cdr3_length: 14; j_call: TRBJ1-6; d_call: -
cdr3_aa: CASSGPGLAGLRFF; v_call: TRBV28; cdr3_length: 14; j_call: TRBJ2-1; d_call: TRBD2
cdr3_aa: CASSARDRGTGGYTF; v_call: TRBV19; cdr3_length: 15; j_call: TRBJ1-2; d_call: TRBD1
cdr3_aa: CASSHREGNYEQYF; v_call: TRBV27; cdr3_length: 14; j_call: TRBJ2-7; d_call: -
cdr3_aa: CASSERTMTDTQYF; v_call: TRBV2; cdr3_length: 14; j_call: TRBJ2-3; d_call: -
cdr3_aa: CASSLVRGTDTQYF; v_call: TRBV7-8; cdr3_length: 14; j_call: TRBJ2-3; d_call: -
cdr3_aa: CASSLRTGIQETQYF; v_call: TRBV27; cdr3_length: 15; j_call: TRBJ2-5; d_call: TRBD1
cdr3_aa: CASSSTARLYEQYF; v_call: TRBV7-2; cdr3_length: 14; j_call: TRBJ2-7; d_call: -
cdr3_aa: CASSLVPGELGYTF; v_call: TRBV5-1; cdr3_length: 14; j_call: TRBJ1-2; d_call: -
cdr3_aa: CASSRQTGPENEQYF; v_call: TRBV6-6; cdr3_length: 15; j_call: TRBJ2-7; d_call: -
cdr3_aa: CASSRTPGASTDTQYF; v_call: TRBV18; cdr3_length: 16; j_call: TRBJ2-3; d_call: -
cdr3_aa: CASSLGTSGSGEQFF; v_call: TRBV7-6; cdr3_length: 15; j_call: TRBJ2-1; d_call: TRBD2
cdr3_aa: CASSFLLEAITYEQYF; v_call: TRBV7-8; cdr3_length: 16; j_call: TRBJ2-7; d_call: -
cdr3_aa: CASSLPGAGGRTYNEQFF; v_call: TRBV28; cdr3_length: 18; j_call: TRBJ2-1; d_call: TRBD2
cdr3_aa: CAISEMGASYEQYF; v_call: TRBV10-3; cdr3_length: 14; j_call: TRBJ2-7; d_call: -
cdr3_aa: CAWGEGGDQPQHF; v_call: TRBV30; cdr3_length: 13; j_call: TRBJ1-5; d_call: -
cdr3_aa: CASSLGTGDEKLFF; v_call: TRBV5-6; cdr3_length: 14; j_call: TRBJ1-4; d_call: TRBD1
cdr3_aa: CASSDRARGEQFF; v_call: TRBV6-2/TRBV6-3; cdr3_length: 13; j_call: TRBJ2-1; d_call: TRBD1
cdr3_aa: CASYSQRDRVAKGYTF; v_call: TRBV6-6; cdr3_length: 16; j_call: TRBJ1-2; d_call: TRBD1
cdr3_aa: CASSELNPGYGNTIYF; v_call: TRBV10-2; cdr3_length: 16; j_call: TRBJ1-3; d_call: -
cdr3_aa: CASSPQSGTSALTYEQYF; v_call: TRBV7-6; cdr3_length: 18; j_call: TRBJ2-7; d_call: TRBD2
cdr3_aa: CASIRQGINEQFF; v_call: TRBV6-6; cdr3_length: 13; j_call: TRBJ2-1; d_call: TRBD1
cdr3_aa: CASSPLGTDYGYTF; v_call: TRBV18; cdr3_length: 14; j_call: TRBJ1-2; d_call: TRBD1
cdr3_aa: CASSLQALYGYTF; v_call: TRBV7-2; cdr3_length: 13; j_call: TRBJ1-2; d_call: -
cdr3_aa: CASSLGGQGNSPLHF; v_call: TRBV5-1; cdr3_length: 15; j_call: TRBJ1-6; d_call: TRBD1
cdr3_aa: CASSLSGGPGANVLTF; v_call: TRBV7-2; cdr3_length: 16; j_call: TRBJ2-6; d_call: -
cdr3_aa: CASSQPARGYSPLHF; v_call: TRBV4-1; cdr3_length: 15; j_call: TRBJ1-6; d_call: TRBD1
cdr3_aa: CASRDRPDQPQHF; v_call: TRBV19; cdr3_length: 13; j_call: TRBJ1-5; d_call: -